A single sample is the source of the 27 T cell receptor beta chains below, sequenced in a study of T cell repertoires in cytomegalovirus infection. Each CDR3 protein is one row after TCRdb ran MiXCR on the reads. The repertoire holds 80,000 to 95,000 distinct CDR3 sequences, with 25% to 35% as singletons. No antigens are known for them. The sample here was CD8+ T cells from cultured PBMCs, taken from culture after CMV antigen stimulation. These TCRs come from a human donor in good health (CMV status not recorded). Some clones in this sample may be carry-over from other donors' samples.

The chain recombines TRBV27 with TRBJ2-3; tentative D call: TRBD1 (6 bases). V was pared by 4 bases and J by 4 bases, with 18 bases between. CDR3 length: 16 residues. Germline loops: CDR1 MNHEY, CDR2 SMNVEV (reference sequence). The CDR3 region is CASSSEDSGIADTQYF. Written as DNA, the CDR3 is TGTGCCAGCAGTTCGGAGGACAGTGGCATTGCAGATACGCAGTATTTT.

In this sample, this clonotype turned up many times. This chain connects TRBV7-6 to TRBJ1-5; 10 positions agree with TRBD1. V was pared by 1 base and J by 3 bases, with 9 bases of the junction left unmatched. Germline CDR1 SGHVS, CDR2 FNYEAQ. The CDR3 length is 18 residues. Written as DNA, the CDR3 is TGTGCCAGCAGCTTAGGGACAGGGGGTCCCGGTTCCAATCAGCCCCAGCATTTT. This translates into CASSLGTGGPGSNQPQHF.

This clonotype was seen at least ten times. V is TRBV12-3 or TRBV12-4 and J is TRBJ1-4; maybe TRBD1 (5 bases). Trimming shortened V by 4 bases and J by 8 bases, and 17 bases separated the two germline ends. This CDR3 is built from 15 residues. The CDR3 sequence is CASSSRRGTQEKLFF. The CDR3 DNA reads as TGTGCCAGCAGTTCCCGCCGGGGCACCCAGGAAAAACTGTTTTTT.

This clonotype was recorded at least ten times. This chain's CDR3 is CATSDLAGDPKQYF. CDR3 nucleotides: TGTGCCACCAGTGATTTAGCGGGGGACCCGAAGCAGTATTTT. The rearrangement links TRBV24-1 to TRBJ2-3, with TRBD2 matching 8 bases. Germline V gene data show CDR1 as KGHDR and CDR2 as SFDVKD. The CDR3 contains 14 residues. The ends lost 1 base at V and 11 bases at J; junction bases unmatched: 7.

The chain recombines TRBV6-2 or TRBV6-3 with TRBJ1-1; D unresolved. The CDR3 consists of 13 residues. The V end was cut by 6 bases, the J end by 5 bases, with 13 bases between. Germline V gives CDR1 MNHEY, CDR2 SVGEGT. The CDR3 DNA follows: TGTGCCAGCAGCCCTACCGGTTGGACTGAAGCTTTCTTT. Translation: CASSPTGWTEAFF.

At least ten counts were recorded for this clonotype. The chain uses TRBV7-6 and TRBJ2-3; possible D gene TRBD2, 6 bases. CDR1 and CDR2 (germline): SGHVS, FNYEAQ. This CDR3 region has 15 residues. Trimming stripped 4 bases from V and 10 bases from J, with 21 bases between. CDR3 protein: CASSSGSGGGGPQYF. The DNA of the CDR3 is TGTGCCAGCAGCTCCGGGAGTGGTGGGGGAGGTCCGCAGTATTTT.

This clonotype was seen a few times. The V gene is TRBV20-1, the J gene TRBJ2-1; D uncertain. Trimming took off 1 base at V and 1 base at J, with 14 bases between the two ends. The germline V gene encodes CDR1 DFQATT and CDR2 SNEGSKA (reference sequence). This CDR3 spans 16 amino acids. The CDR3 DNA reads as TGCAGTGCTAGAGTTGACGCAGTCGGGTCCTACAATGAGCAGTTCTTC. Amino acids: CSARVDAVGSYNEQFF.

This clonotype was recorded a few times. The chain combines TRBV10-3 with TRBJ1-1; D might be TRBD1 (6 bases). Trimming took 3 bases from V and 4 from J, leaving 9 bases between them. The CDR3 extends over 13 amino acids. Germline assignment: CDR1 ENHRY and CDR2 SYGVKD. This CDR3 reads CAISDWTVTEAFF. For the CDR3, the DNA is TGTGCCATCAGTGACTGGACAGTCACTGAAGCTTTCTTT.

This clonotype was recorded many times. The rearrangement links TRBV27 to TRBJ1-1; 7 bases map to TRBD1. Germline V CDR1 and CDR2: MNHEY, SMNVEV (reference sequence). CDR3 length: 15 residues. Trimming at V came to 0 bases and at J to 4 bases, leaving 5 bases not matched to a gene. The CDR3 here is CASSLSGQPGTEAFF. The CDR3 DNA reads as TGTGCCAGCAGTTTATCGGGACAGCCGGGCACTGAAGCTTTCTTT.

The gene calls are TRBV29-1 and TRBJ2-3; 9 bases map to TRBD2. Germline V gene data show CDR1 as SQVTM and CDR2 as ANQGSEA. With 3 bases clipped from V and 4 bases from J, the junction kept 14 bases outside the gene matches. This CDR3 spans 17 amino acids. This CDR3 is CSVDGDFERGAPDTQYF. The CDR3 DNA is TGCAGCGTTGATGGGGATTTTGAGCGGGGGGCCCCAGATACGCAGTATTTT.

This clonotype turned up a few times. The chain is built from TRBV19 and TRBJ1-2; D is perhaps TRBD1 (5 bases). Germline-derived CDR1 and CDR2 are LNHDA and SQIVND (reference sequence). The CDR3 covers 12 residues. V gave up 11 bases and J gave up 4 bases, with 14 bases separating them. For the CDR3, the DNA is TGTGCCTCAAATGGGGGTCCCTATGGCTACACCTTC. As protein: CASNGGPYGYTF. The whole variable domain, remainder taken from reference TRBV19 and TRBJ1-2, is DGGITQSPKYLFRKEGQNVTLSCEQNLNHDAMYWYRQDPGQGLRLIYYSQIVNDFQKGDIAEGYSVSREKKESFPLTVTSAQKNPTAFYLCASNGGPYGYTFGSGTRLTVV.

There are a few counts of this clonotype. The chain joins TRBV6-1 to TRBJ2-5; perhaps D is TRBD1 or TRBD2 (5 bases each). Trimming removed 6 bases at V and 3 bases at J, with 14 bases between. This CDR3 comprises 14 residues. CDR1 and CDR2 from the germline V gene are MNHNS and SASEGT. Here the CDR3 reads CASSPAGAEETQYF. CDR3 in DNA: TGTGCCAGCAGCCCCGCCGGGGCGGAAGAGACCCAGTACTTC.

There are many counts of this clonotype. This chain connects TRBV7-9 to TRBJ1-5; the D is unclear. Germline values: CDR1 SEHNR, CDR2 FQNEAQ (reference sequence). This CDR3 is built from 16 residues. The V end was cut by 5 bases, the J end by 6 bases, with 20 bases between. CDR3 bases: TGTGCCAGCAGCCCCACGGACCGACTCCCCAGTCAGCCCCAGCATTTT. Protein: CASSPTDRLPSQPQHF.

The chain employs TRBV7-9 and TRBJ2-6, with D possibly matching TRBD2 (5 bases). The germline CDR1 and CDR2 sequences are SEHNR and FQNEAQ (reference sequence). The CDR3 loop spans 21 amino acids. V shed 1 base and J shed 1 base, with 23 bases lying between them. This CDR3 reads CASSLGEGVLAHVSGANVLTF. The CDR3 DNA follows: TGTGCCAGCAGCTTAGGAGAGGGTGTCCTCGCCCACGTTTCTGGGGCCAACGTCCTGACTTTC. Together with reference TRBV7-9 and TRBJ2-6, the CDR3 gives the full variable domain: DTGVSQNPRHKITKRGQNVTFRCDPISEHNRLYWYRQTLGQGPEFLTYFQNEAQLEKSRLLSDRFSAERPKGSFSTLEIQRTEQGDSAMYLCASSLGEGVLAHVSGANVLTFGAGSRLTVL.

The rearrangement uses TRBV2 and TRBJ1-1; the D is unclear. CDR1 is SNHLY, CDR2 FYNNEI, per germline. The CDR3 loop spans 14 amino acids. V was cut by 1 base and J by 0 bases, with 6 bases left in between. The CDR3 sequence: CASSEEAMNTEAFF. CDR3 nucleotide sequence: TGTGCCAGCAGTGAAGAAGCAATGAACACTGAAGCTTTCTTT. Supplemented by reference TRBV2 and TRBJ1-1, the full variable domain reads EPEVTQTPSHQVTQMGQEVILRCVPISNHLYFYWYRQILGQKVEFLVSFYNNEISEKSEIFDDQFSVERPDGSNFTLKIRSTKLEDSAMYFCASSEEAMNTEAFFGQGTRLTVV.

This chain links TRBV29-1 with TRBJ2-2; no clear D. V lost 4 bases, J lost 0 bases, and 3 bases lay in between. From germline, CDR1 is SQVTM and CDR2 ANQGSEA. The CDR3 has 12 residues. The CDR3 nucleotides read TGCAGCGTTGGACCGAACACCGGGGAGCTGTTTTTT. It yields the protein CSVGPNTGELFF.

J is TRBJ2-7 and V is TRBV7-6, with D unresolved. The germline V gene encodes CDR1 SGHVS and CDR2 FNYEAQ. Trimming cost V 7 bases and J 2 bases, with 9 bases left between them. This CDR3 contains 12 residues. In DNA form, the CDR3 reads TGTGCCAGCAATGCCGGAACCTACGAGCAGTACTTC. It yields the protein CASNAGTYEQYF.

This chain connects TRBV15 to TRBJ2-3, with 8 nucleotides matching TRBD1. This CDR3 region has 17 residues. J was trimmed by 0 bases and V by 1 base; bases with no gene match: 6. CDR1 LNHNV and CDR2 YYDKDF come from the germline V gene (reference sequence). Written as DNA, the CDR3 is TGTGCCACCAGCAGAGGACAGGGGATGAGTAGCACAGATACGCAGTATTTT. Residues: CATSRGQGMSSTDTQYF.

The rearrangement links TRBV27 to TRBJ1-2; the match to TRBD1 covers 8 bases. The J segment lost 7 bases and the V segment lost 6 bases, leaving 10 bases of the junction unmatched. Per the germline V gene, CDR1 is MNHEY and CDR2 is SMNVEV (reference sequence). This CDR3 region has 14 residues. The CDR3 DNA reads as TGTGCCAGCAGAAAAGGACAGGGCATCGGTGGCTACACCTTC. Protein: CASRKGQGIGGYTF.

This clonotype was recorded many times. This chain links TRBV10-3 with TRBJ2-7, with TRBD2 as a possible D gene (6 bases). Germline lookup yields CDR1 ENHRY and CDR2 SYGVKD. The CDR3 is 17 amino acids. Trimming shortened V by 1 base and J by 3 bases, and 19 bases separated the two germline ends. CDR3 protein: CAISEWRREVSYYEQYF. The CDR3 DNA is TGTGCCATCAGTGAGTGGCGGAGGGAAGTGTCCTACTACGAGCAGTACTTC.

V gene TRBV7-9 combines with J gene TRBJ2-3, with no clear D. This CDR3 has 12 residues. In germline, CDR1 is SEHNR, CDR2 FQNEAQ (reference sequence). The V end was cut by 3 bases, the J end by 6 bases, with 7 bases between. The CDR3 sequence is CASSFALDTQYF. DNA for the CDR3: TGTGCCAGCAGCTTCGCTTTGGATACGCAGTATTTT.

The chain employs TRBV19 and TRBJ2-1; D is perhaps TRBD2 (6 bases). The CDR3 is 15 amino acids. Trimming took off 6 bases at V and 3 bases at J, with 15 bases between the two ends. Germline V gene lookup returns CDR1 LNHDA and CDR2 SQIVND (reference sequence). CDR3 nucleotide sequence: TGTGCCAGTAGACTTGGCCCGGGGGACTACAATGAGCAGTTCTTC. Protein: CASRLGPGDYNEQFF.

This clonotype was observed a handful of times. The chain combines TRBV12-3 or TRBV12-4 with TRBJ1-5, with 7 bases lining up with TRBD1. The length of the CDR3 is 14 residues. Unmatched junction bases numbered 6, after V lost 4 bases and J lost 6 bases. The CDR3 reads CASSSQGVVQPQHF. The CDR3 coding sequence is TGTGCCAGCAGTTCTCAGGGGGTAGTTCAGCCCCAGCATTTT.

This clonotype occurred many times. This sequence joins TRBV12-3 or TRBV12-4 and TRBJ1-1; D may be TRBD1 (6 bases). V shed 6 bases and J shed 2 bases, with 13 bases lying between them. The CDR3 has 14 residues. CDR3 sequence reads: CASSPGTINTEAFF. CDR3 nucleotide sequence: TGTGCCAGCAGCCCCGGGACAATTAACACTGAAGCTTTCTTT.

This clonotype was counted at least ten times. The chain couples TRBV19 to TRBJ2-7; D is possibly TRBD2 (6 bases). V was shortened by 3 bases and J by 3 bases, with 9 bases between the two germline ends. Germline loops: CDR1 LNHDA, CDR2 SQIVND (reference sequence). This CDR3 comprises 13 residues. CDR3 nucleotides: TGTGCCAGTAGTATTAAGGAGGGCTACGAGCAGTACTTC. Protein sequence: CASSIKEGYEQYF.

Of note for this clonotype: A read error is likely, as this CDR3 ends without the conserved phenylalanine or tryptophan. The CDR3 region has the DNA TGTGCCAGCAGCCTAGTTGGCGGGAACACTGAAGCTTTCTAT. It translates to CASSLVGGNTEAFY. V gene TRBV7-6 combines with J gene TRBJ1-1; no definite D call. The ends were cut back, 5 bases at V and 1 base at J, with 11 bases in the middle. CDR1 SGHVS and CDR2 FNYEAQ come from the germline V gene. The CDR3 runs to 14 residues.

The J gene is TRBJ1-4, the V gene TRBV7-9; D may be TRBD1 (5 bases). CDR3 length equals 16 residues. With 6 bases removed from V and 6 bases from J, the gap between germline ends came to 20 bases. Germline-derived CDR1 and CDR2 are SEHNR and FQNEAQ (reference sequence). The CDR3 DNA reads TGTGCCAGCAGGAGTGTACGGGGTCCGGGGCATGAAAAACTGTTTTTT. Its translation: CASRSVRGPGHEKLFF.